One sample yielded the 26 T cell receptor beta chains listed below, sequenced in a study of cytomegalovirus exposure and HLA in healthy donors. Produced via immunoSEQ multiplex PCR; TCRdb's table is partial and in-frame only. The sample consists of fewer than 200,000 clones, approximately 89% of them appearing once. The sample taken for sequencing was PBMCs. The origin of the receptors is a man younger than 30 in good health and CMV-seropositive.

The table lists this clone with a count of one. The chain employs TRBV2 and TRBJ2-7; tentatively, D is TRBD1 (6 bases). The CDR3 is 14 amino acids. Germline loops: CDR1 SNHLY, CDR2 FYNNEI. V was pared by 7 bases and J by 0 bases, with 13 bases between. The CDR3 protein is CASTQDRYSYEQYF. CDR3 bases: TGTGCCAGCACACAAGACAGGTACTCCTACGAGCAGTACTTC. Complete variable domain (other parts from reference TRBV2 and TRBJ2-7): EPEVTQTPSHQVTQMGQEVILRCVPISNHLYFYWYRQILGQKVEFLVSFYNNEISEKSEIFDDQFSVERPDGSNFTLKIRSTKLEDSAMYFCASTQDRYSYEQYFGPGTRLTVT.

This chain connects TRBV27 to TRBJ1-5, with D perhaps matching TRBD1 (5 bases). Per germline, CDR1 MNHEY and CDR2 SMNVEV (reference sequence). The CDR3 covers 13 residues. Trimming cost V 3 bases and J 8 bases, with 11 bases left between them. The CDR3 here is CASSFRAGEPQHF. In nucleotides, the CDR3 is TGTGCCAGCAGTTTCAGGGCGGGGGAGCCCCAGCATTTT.

V gene TRBV13 combines with J gene TRBJ2-7, with 7 bases matching TRBD2. The CDR3 spans 15 residues. Trimming cost V 1 base and J 0 bases; bases outside gene matches: 3. Germline CDR1 PRHDT, CDR2 FYEKMQ (reference sequence). CDR3 DNA sequence: TGTGCCAGCAGCTTAGCGGGGGGAAGCTCCTACGAGCAGTACTTC. Amino acids: CASSLAGGSSYEQYF.

V is TRBV15 and J is TRBJ2-7, with 7 nucleotides matching TRBD2. J lost 10 bases, V lost 1 base, and 7 bases had no gene match. This CDR3 contains 13 residues. The germline gives CDR1 LNHNV, CDR2 YYDKDF (reference sequence). This CDR3 reads CATSRVSGASQYF. The CDR3 DNA reads as TGTGCCACCAGCAGAGTGAGCGGGGCATCCCAGTACTTC.

The genes are TRBV19 and TRBJ2-7, with 9 nucleotides matching TRBD1. Germline lookup yields CDR1 LNHDA and CDR2 SQIVND (reference sequence). The ends lost 5 bases at V and 2 bases at J; junction bases unmatched: 10. CDR3 size: 16 residues. CDR3 protein: CASSPGTGLRTYEQYF. CDR3 DNA sequence: TGTGCCAGTAGTCCTGGGACAGGGCTCAGAACCTACGAGCAGTACTTC. Full variable domain (outside the CDR3, taken from reference TRBV19 and TRBJ2-7): DGGITQSPKYLFRKEGQNVTLSCEQNLNHDAMYWYRQDPGQGLRLIYYSQIVNDFQKGDIAEGYSVSREKKESFPLTVTSAQKNPTAFYLCASSPGTGLRTYEQYFGPGTRLTVT.

The CDR3 region has the DNA TGCGCCAGCAGCCAAGCGGTACACACTGAAGCTTTCTTT. It is translated as CASSQAVHTEAFF. The chain has TRBV4-3 and TRBJ1-1; D is unresolved. This CDR3 contains 13 residues. CDR1 LGHNA and CDR2 YSLEER come from the germline V gene. Trimming left V 1 base short and J 3 bases short, with 6 bases between.

The V call is TRBV6-1, the J call TRBJ1-2, with D possibly being TRBD1 (5 bases). The CDR3 loop spans 11 amino acids. The ends were cut back, 8 bases at V and 7 bases at J, with 11 bases in the middle. Germline CDR1 and CDR2: MNHNS and SASEGT. This chain's CDR3 is CASLRGPGYTF. DNA of the CDR3: TGTGCCAGCTTAAGGGGTCCTGGCTACACCTTC.

This rearrangement joins TRBV9 to TRBJ2-7; 7 bases map to TRBD1. The germline V gene has CDR1 SGDLS and CDR2 YYNGEE. V lost 0 bases and J lost 3; bases outside the gene matches: 6. The CDR3 contains 15 residues. CDR3 residues: CASSVEDRSIYEQYF. DNA for the CDR3: TGTGCCAGCAGCGTAGAGGACAGGTCGATCTACGAGCAGTACTTC.

The rearrangement joins TRBV9 to TRBJ2-7; TRBD1 agrees at 10 bases. V lost 4 bases to trimming and J lost 1 base; unmatched junction nucleotides: 11. Germline loops: CDR1 SGDLS, CDR2 YYNGEE. CDR3 length: 17 amino acids. Here the CDR3 reads CASSNPGTGDPSYEQYF. In DNA, the CDR3 is TGTGCCAGCAGCAACCCCGGGACAGGGGACCCTTCCTACGAGCAGTACTTC.

The chain joins TRBV7-9 to TRBJ2-1; TRBD2 aligns across 10 bases. This CDR3 contains 16 residues. Trimming removed 1 base from V and 7 bases from J; junction bases left unmatched: 7. Germline V CDR1 and CDR2: SEHNR, FQNEAQ (reference sequence). The CDR3, as DNA: TGTGCCAGCAGCTTAGTGGAGCGGGGGGGCCCTAATGAGCAGTTCTTC. Translating gives CASSLVERGGPNEQFF.

This rearrangement joins TRBV9 to TRBJ2-5, with a tentative D call TRBD2 (6 bases). The germline V gene has CDR1 SGDLS and CDR2 YYNGEE. The V end was cut by 0 bases, the J end by 3 bases, with 21 bases between. The CDR3 length is 18 residues. The CDR3 DNA sequence: TGTGCCAGCAGCGTAGGGGCTAGCGTAGGATTAAGTAAAGAGACCCAGTACTTC. Its translation: CASSVGASVGLSKETQYF.

The chain is built from TRBV18 and TRBJ2-3, with 7 bases that match TRBD2. From germline, CDR1 is KGHSH and CDR2 LQKENI. There are 14 residues in the CDR3. V lost 2 bases and J lost 4; bases outside the gene matches: 3. CDR3 residues: CASSPGGVADTQYF. The CDR3 DNA follows: TGTGCCAGCTCACCAGGGGGGGTTGCAGATACGCAGTATTTT.

The chain has TRBV4-3 and TRBJ1-2; 9 bases are a match to TRBD1. V dropped 0 bases and J dropped 5; count of bases not matched to a gene: 7. Germline V gene lookup returns CDR1 LGHNA and CDR2 YSLEER. The CDR3 covers 16 residues. As DNA, the CDR3 is TGCGCCAGCAGCCAAGATCCCGACAGGGGGTATTATGGCTACACCTTC. This encodes CASSQDPDRGYYGYTF.

V usage is TRBV29-1 and J usage is TRBJ2-1, with D perhaps matching TRBD1 (6 bases). The ends were cut back, 6 bases at V and 9 bases at J, with 18 bases in the middle. Germline lookup yields CDR1 SQVTM and CDR2 ANQGSEA. CDR3 size: 13 residues. The CDR3 protein is CSVPGTLAGEQFF. The DNA for the CDR3 is TGCAGCGTGCCCGGGACACTGGCGGGTGAGCAGTTCTTC.

The rearrangement links TRBV18 to TRBJ2-7; 7 bases map to TRBD2. The germline CDR1 and CDR2 sequences are KGHSH and LQKENI. The length of the CDR3 is 13 residues. Germline trimming cut 0 bases from V and 6 bases from J; bases unmatched to any gene: 2. Here the CDR3 DNA reads TGTGCCAGCTCACCACCGGGGGAGGGCGAGCAGTACTTC. Translated: CASSPPGEGEQYF.

V usage is TRBV4-1 and J usage is TRBJ2-1; D is possibly TRBD1 (5 bases). V lost 3 bases and J 8 bases, leaving 23 bases between the germline ends. The CDR3 runs to 17 residues. Germline-derived CDR1 and CDR2 are MGHRA and YSYEKL. The CDR3 DNA reads as TGCGCCAGCAGCCAGAGTCAGAGGAGTGCAGGGAAAGATGAGCAGTTCTTC. It codes for CASSQSQRSAGKDEQFF.

V is TRBV4-3 and J is TRBJ2-7; tentatively, D is TRBD1 (6 bases). The CDR3 is 15 residues long. The germline CDR1 and CDR2 sequences are LGHNA and YSLEER. The germline V and J ends were trimmed by 0 bases and 1 base, with 10 bases remaining between them. The CDR3 DNA reads TGCGCCAGCAGCCAAGAAACAGGGTGGTCCTACGAGCAGTACTTC. Its protein product is CASSQETGWSYEQYF.

A remark on this clone: Relative to the germline gene, one junction end is altered; a read error may explain this. V and J are TRBV29-1 and TRBJ2-1; D is undetermined. Germline V gives CDR1 SQVTM, CDR2 ANQGSEA. This CDR3 is 14 amino acids long. The DNA of the CDR3 is TGCAGCCTTGACGGCGGCAGCTCCTACAATGAGCAGTTCTTC. Residues: CSLDGGSSYNEQFF.

This sequence joins TRBV11-1 and TRBJ2-7; no definite D call. The CDR3 length is 14 residues. The V and J ends lost 1 base and 3 bases respectively, with 10 bases between them. The germline V gene has CDR1 SGHAT and CDR2 FQDESV (reference sequence). The CDR3 bases are TGTGCCAGCAGCTTAGTCGGCCACTACTACGAGCAGTACTTC. The encoded protein is CASSLVGHYYEQYF.

CDR3 bases: TGTGCCAGCAGTCCAGGGACACTACAGGGCTACACCTTC. It is translated as CASSPGTLQGYTF. The V call is TRBV27, the J call TRBJ1-2; tentative D call: TRBD1 (6 bases). The V gene's germline CDR1 is MNHEY and CDR2 SMNVEV (reference sequence). The CDR3 extends over 13 amino acids. Between the trimmed V and J ends, which lost 5 bases and 8 bases, there was a span of 15 bases.

The chain couples TRBV28 to TRBJ1-5; D remains unclear. V lost 3 bases and J 1 base, leaving 13 bases between the germline ends. This CDR3 is 16 amino acids long. Per germline, CDR1 MDHEN and CDR2 SYDVKM. The CDR3, as DNA: TGTGCCAGCAGTTTCCCCTGGGCAGCAAGCAATCAGCCCCAGCATTTT. Translating gives CASSFPWAASNQPQHF.

This sequence joins TRBV27 and TRBJ2-3, with TRBD1 matching over 7 bases. Germline lookup yields CDR1 MNHEY and CDR2 SMNVEV (reference sequence). The length of the CDR3 is 14 residues. The V gene end was trimmed by 8 bases and the J gene end by 2 bases; junction bases not matched to a gene: 7. CDR3 residues: CASALQGITDTQYF. The CDR3 DNA is TGTGCCAGCGCCCTACAGGGGATCACAGATACGCAGTATTTT.

The chain couples TRBV7-2 to TRBJ2-5; tentatively, D is TRBD1 (5 bases). The CDR3 consists of 13 residues. Germline lookup yields CDR1 SGHTA and CDR2 FQGNSA. The germline V and J ends were trimmed by 6 bases and 3 bases, with 11 bases remaining between them. The DNA of the CDR3 is TGTGCCAGCAGTCAAAGGACAAAAGAGACCCAGTACTTC. It yields the protein CASSQRTKETQYF.

The chain employs TRBV7-2 and TRBJ2-2; a possible D gene is TRBD2 (7 bases). V was trimmed by 7 bases and J by 5 bases, leaving 11 bases between them. Germline assignment: CDR1 SGHTA and CDR2 FQGNSA. The CDR3 contains 13 residues. The CDR3 is CASTRGATGELFF. DNA of the CDR3: TGTGCCAGCACCCGGGGGGCAACCGGGGAGCTGTTTTTT.

V is TRBV5-6 and J is TRBJ2-3; 8 nucleotides match TRBD2. V lost 2 bases and J lost 1; bases outside the gene matches: 3. Germline V gene sequence: CDR1 SGHDT, CDR2 YYEEEE. The CDR3 contains 15 residues. The CDR3 reads CASSFAGGRTDTQYF. CDR3 in DNA: TGTGCCAGCAGCTTCGCGGGGGGACGCACAGATACGCAGTATTTT.

The gene calls are TRBV5-1 and TRBJ2-5, with 11 bases aligning to TRBD2. CDR1 is SGHRS, CDR2 YFSETQ, per germline. V lost 0 bases, J lost 3 bases, and 1 base stayed unmatched. The CDR3 is 15 amino acids. As DNA, the CDR3 is TGCGCCAGCAGCTTGGAGGGACTAGCGGAAGAGACCCAGTACTTC. Translated, it gives CASSLEGLAEETQYF. The full variable domain, rest sourced from reference TRBV5-1 and TRBJ2-5, is KAGVTQTPRYLIKTRGQQVTLSCSPISGHRSVSWYQQTPGQGLQFLFEYFSETQRNKGNFPGRFSGRQFSNSRSEMNVSTLELGDSALYLCASSLEGLAEETQYFGPGTRLLVL.